This is a list of T cell receptor beta chains from one sample in a study of cytomegalovirus exposure and HLA in healthy donors. The protocol was immunoSEQ multiplex PCR, while the TCRdb copy is restricted to in-frame clones and leaves out a portion. The sample lists 100,000 to 150,000 clones, around three quarters occurring once. The sequenced material came from PBMCs. Receptors originate from a female donor in good health and CMV-seronegative. Both conserved end residues are part of each CDR3. The D gene is left open where the match is weak. Not all rows give a size; the values are once, few, many and, for expanded clones, a class.

d_call	v_call	j_call	clone_size	cdr3_nt	cdr3_aa
-	TRBV5-8	TRBJ2-3	-	TGTGCCAGCGGGCCACCGACAGCTTGGGATAGCACAGATACGCAGTATTTT	CASGPPTAWDSTDTQYF
-	TRBV29-1	TRBJ1-2	-	TGCAGCGTTGAAGGGGCCGGGAGCTACACCTTC	CSVEGAGSYTF
-	TRBV28	TRBJ1-1	-	TGTGCCAGCACCATGGACAGTATGAACACTGAAGCTTTCTTT	CASTMDSMNTEAFF
TRBD2	TRBV15	TRBJ2-1	-	TGTGCCACCAGGGGGGGATCTAGCGGGGGGGTTTACAATGAGCAGTTCTTC	CATRGGSSGGVYNEQFF
TRBD1	TRBV29-1	TRBJ1-2	-	TGCAGCGCAAACGACAGGGGGCAGACCTATGGCTACACCTTC	CSANDRGQTYGYTF
TRBD1	TRBV2	TRBJ2-7	-	TGTGCCACCTCCGTCGGGGACAGTTCCTACGAGCAGTACTTC	CATSVGDSSYEQYF
-	TRBV11-2	TRBJ1-5	-	TGTGCCAGCAGCTTAGACAGAAATCAGCCCCAGCATTTT	CASSLDRNQPQHF
-	TRBV6-6	TRBJ2-7	once	TGTGCCAGCAGTTGGGTAGGGGCTTTGGGAGAGCAGTACTTC	CASSWVGALGEQYF
TRBD1	TRBV13	TRBJ2-7	-	TGTGCCAGCAGCCTAGGGACAGGGGCTTACGAGCAGTACTTC	CASSLGTGAYEQYF
-	TRBV7-9	TRBJ2-1	-	TGTGCCAGCAGCTTAGATCAGGCCGAGCAGTTCTTC	CASSLDQAEQFF